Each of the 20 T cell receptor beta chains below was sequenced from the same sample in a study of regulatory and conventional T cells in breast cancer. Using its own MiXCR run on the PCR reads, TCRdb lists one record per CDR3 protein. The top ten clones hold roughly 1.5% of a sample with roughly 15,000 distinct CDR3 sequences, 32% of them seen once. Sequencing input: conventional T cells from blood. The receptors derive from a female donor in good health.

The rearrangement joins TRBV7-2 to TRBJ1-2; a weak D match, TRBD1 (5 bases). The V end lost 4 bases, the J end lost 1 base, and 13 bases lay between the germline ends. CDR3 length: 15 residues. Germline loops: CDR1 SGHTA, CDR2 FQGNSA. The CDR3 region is CASSYWGRGNYGYTF. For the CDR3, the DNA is TGTGCCAGCAGCTATTGGGGAAGGGGTAACTATGGCTACACCTTC.

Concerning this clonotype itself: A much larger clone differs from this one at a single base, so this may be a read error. As DNA, the CDR3 is TGCGCCAGCAGCTTTTTAATGGAGCCCCAGTACTTC. Protein product: CASSFLMEPQYF. The genes are TRBV5-1 and TRBJ2-5; D is unclear. The germline gives CDR1 SGHRS, CDR2 YFSETQ. With 2 bases removed from V and 9 bases from J, the gap between germline ends came to 11 bases. CDR3 size: 12 residues.

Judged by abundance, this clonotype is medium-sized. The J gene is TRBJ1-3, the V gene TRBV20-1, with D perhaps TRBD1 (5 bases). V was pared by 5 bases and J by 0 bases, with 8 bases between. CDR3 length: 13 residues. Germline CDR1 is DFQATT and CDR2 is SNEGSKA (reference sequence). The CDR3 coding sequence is TGCAGTGCTCAGAGGGGCTCTGGAAACACCATATATTTT. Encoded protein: CSAQRGSGNTIYF.

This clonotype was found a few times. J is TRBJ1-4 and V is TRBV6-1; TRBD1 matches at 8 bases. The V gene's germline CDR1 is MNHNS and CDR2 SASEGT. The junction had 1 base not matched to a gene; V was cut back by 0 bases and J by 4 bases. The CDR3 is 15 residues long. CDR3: CASSEAGQGNEKLFF. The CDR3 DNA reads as TGTGCCAGCAGTGAAGCCGGACAGGGTAATGAAAAACTGTTTTTT.

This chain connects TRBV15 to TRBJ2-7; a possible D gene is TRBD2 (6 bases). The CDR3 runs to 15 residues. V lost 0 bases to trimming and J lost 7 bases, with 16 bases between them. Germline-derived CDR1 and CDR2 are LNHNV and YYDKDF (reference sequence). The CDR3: CATSRDLLGAGEQYF. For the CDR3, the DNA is TGTGCCACCAGCAGAGATCTCTTAGGGGCGGGAGAGCAGTACTTC. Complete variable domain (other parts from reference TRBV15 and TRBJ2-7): DAMVIQNPRYQVTQFGKPVTLSCSQTLNHNVMYWYQQKSSQAPKLLFHYYDKDFNNEADTPDNFQSRRPNTSFCFLDIRSPGLGDTAMYLCATSRDLLGAGEQYFGPGTRLTVT.

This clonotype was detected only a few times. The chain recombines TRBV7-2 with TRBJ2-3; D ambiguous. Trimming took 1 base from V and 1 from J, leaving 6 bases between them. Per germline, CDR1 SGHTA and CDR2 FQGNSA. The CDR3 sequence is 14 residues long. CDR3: CASSLVGRTDTQYF. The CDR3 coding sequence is TGTGCCAGCAGCTTAGTAGGTCGCACAGATACGCAGTATTTT.

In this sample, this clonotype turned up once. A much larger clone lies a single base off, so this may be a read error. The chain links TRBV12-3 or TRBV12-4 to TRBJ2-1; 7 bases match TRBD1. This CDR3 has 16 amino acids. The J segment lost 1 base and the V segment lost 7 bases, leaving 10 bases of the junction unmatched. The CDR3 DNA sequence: TGTGCCAGCATCCGCAACAGGGGAATTTCCTACAATGAGCAGTTCTTC. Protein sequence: CASIRNRGISYNEQFF.

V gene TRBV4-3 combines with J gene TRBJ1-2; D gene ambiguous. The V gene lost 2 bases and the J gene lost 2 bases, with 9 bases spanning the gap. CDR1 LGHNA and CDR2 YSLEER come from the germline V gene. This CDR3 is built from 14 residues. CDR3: CASSQSVMNYGYTF. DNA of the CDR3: TGCGCCAGCAGCCAATCCGTGATGAACTATGGCTACACCTTC.

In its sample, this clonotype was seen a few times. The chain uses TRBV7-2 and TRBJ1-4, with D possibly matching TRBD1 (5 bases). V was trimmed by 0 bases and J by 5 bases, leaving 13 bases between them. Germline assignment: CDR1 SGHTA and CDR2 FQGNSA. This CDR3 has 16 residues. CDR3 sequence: CASSLASGRGNEKLFF. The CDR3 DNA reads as TGTGCCAGCAGCTTAGCGTCAGGGAGGGGCAATGAAAAACTGTTTTTT.

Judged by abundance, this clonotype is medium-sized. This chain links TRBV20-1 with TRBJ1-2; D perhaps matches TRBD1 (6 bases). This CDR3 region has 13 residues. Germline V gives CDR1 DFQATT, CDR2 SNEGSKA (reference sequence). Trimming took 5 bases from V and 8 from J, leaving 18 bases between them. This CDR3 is CSAALRGAGGYTF. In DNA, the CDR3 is TGCAGTGCTGCGCTCAGGGGCGCGGGGGGCTACACCTTC.

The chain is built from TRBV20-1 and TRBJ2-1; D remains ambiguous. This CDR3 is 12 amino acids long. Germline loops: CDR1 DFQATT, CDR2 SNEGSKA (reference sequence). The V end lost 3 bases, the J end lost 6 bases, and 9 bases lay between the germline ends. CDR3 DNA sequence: TGCAGTGCTAGTTGGGCGGCCAATGAGCAGTTCTTC. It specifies CSASWAANEQFF.

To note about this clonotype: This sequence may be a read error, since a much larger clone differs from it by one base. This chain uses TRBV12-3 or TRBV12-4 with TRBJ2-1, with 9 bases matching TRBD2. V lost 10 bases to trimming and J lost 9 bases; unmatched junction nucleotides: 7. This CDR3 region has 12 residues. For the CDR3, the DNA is TGTGCCACCTCCGGGACTAGCTCTGAGCAGTTCTTC. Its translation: CATSGTSSEQFF.

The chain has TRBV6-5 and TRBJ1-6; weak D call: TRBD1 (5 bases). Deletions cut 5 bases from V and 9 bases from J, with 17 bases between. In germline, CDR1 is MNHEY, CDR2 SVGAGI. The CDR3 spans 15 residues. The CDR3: CASSPTWTGGSPLHF. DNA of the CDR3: TGTGCCAGCAGTCCCACGTGGACCGGGGGTTCACCCCTCCACTTT.

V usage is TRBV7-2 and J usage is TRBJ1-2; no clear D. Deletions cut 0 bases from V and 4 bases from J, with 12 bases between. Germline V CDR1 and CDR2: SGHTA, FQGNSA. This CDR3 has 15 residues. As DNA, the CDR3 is TGTGCCAGCAGCTTAGCGCGGCAGCATACCTATGGCTACACCTTC. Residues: CASSLARQHTYGYTF.

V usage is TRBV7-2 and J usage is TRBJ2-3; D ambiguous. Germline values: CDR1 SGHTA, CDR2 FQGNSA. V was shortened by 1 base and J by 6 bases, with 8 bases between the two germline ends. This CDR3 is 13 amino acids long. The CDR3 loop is CASSLVSADTQYF. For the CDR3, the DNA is TGTGCCAGCAGCTTAGTTTCCGCGGATACGCAGTATTTT. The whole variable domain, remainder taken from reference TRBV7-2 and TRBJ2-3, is GAGVSQSPSNKVTEKGKDVELRCDPISGHTALYWYRQSLGQGLEFLIYFQGNSAPDKSGLPSDRFSAERTGGSVSTLTIQRTQQEDSAVYLCASSLVSADTQYFGPGTRLTVL.

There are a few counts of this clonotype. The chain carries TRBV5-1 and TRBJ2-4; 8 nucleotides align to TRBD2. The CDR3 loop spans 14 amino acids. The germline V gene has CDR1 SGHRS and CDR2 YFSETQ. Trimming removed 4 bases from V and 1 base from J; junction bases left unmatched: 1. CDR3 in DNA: TGCGCCAGCAGCCCGGGAGGGGCCAAAAACATTCAGTACTTC. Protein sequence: CASSPGGAKNIQYF. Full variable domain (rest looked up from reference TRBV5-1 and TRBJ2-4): KAGVTQTPRYLIKTRGQQVTLSCSPISGHRSVSWYQQTPGQGLQFLFEYFSETQRNKGNFPGRFSGRQFSNSRSEMNVSTLELGDSALYLCASSPGGAKNIQYFGAGTRLSVL.

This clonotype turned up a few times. CDR3 coding DNA: TGTGCCAGCAGCTTAATGGGAAACCAAGAGACCCAGTACTTC. Residues: CASSLMGNQETQYF. The rearrangement uses TRBV7-2 and TRBJ2-5; D gene uncertain. Germline values: CDR1 SGHTA, CDR2 FQGNSA. This CDR3 spans 14 amino acids. V gave up 2 bases and J gave up 0 bases, with 7 bases separating them.

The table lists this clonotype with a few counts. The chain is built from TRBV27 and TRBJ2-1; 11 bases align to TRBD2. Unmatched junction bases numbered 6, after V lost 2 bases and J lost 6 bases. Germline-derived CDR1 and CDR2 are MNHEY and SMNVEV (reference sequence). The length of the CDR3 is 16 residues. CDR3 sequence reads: CASSLRLAGGINEQFF. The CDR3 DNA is TGTGCCAGCAGTTTAAGGCTAGCGGGAGGAATCAATGAGCAGTTCTTC.

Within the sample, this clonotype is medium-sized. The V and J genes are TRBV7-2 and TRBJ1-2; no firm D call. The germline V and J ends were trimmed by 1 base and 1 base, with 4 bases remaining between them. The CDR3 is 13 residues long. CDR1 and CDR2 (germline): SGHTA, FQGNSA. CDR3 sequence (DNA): TGTGCCAGCAGCTTAGACAATAACTATGGCTACACCTTC. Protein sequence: CASSLDNNYGYTF. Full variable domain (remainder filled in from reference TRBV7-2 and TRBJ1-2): GAGVSQSPSNKVTEKGKDVELRCDPISGHTALYWYRQSLGQGLEFLIYFQGNSAPDKSGLPSDRFSAERTGGSVSTLTIQRTQQEDSAVYLCASSLDNNYGYTFGSGTRLTVV.

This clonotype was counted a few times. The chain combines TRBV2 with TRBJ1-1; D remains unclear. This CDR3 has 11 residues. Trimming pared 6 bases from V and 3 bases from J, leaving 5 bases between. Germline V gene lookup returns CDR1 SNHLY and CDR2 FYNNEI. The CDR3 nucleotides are TGTGCCAGCAGCGGGGACACTGAAGCTTTCTTT. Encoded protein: CASSGDTEAFF.